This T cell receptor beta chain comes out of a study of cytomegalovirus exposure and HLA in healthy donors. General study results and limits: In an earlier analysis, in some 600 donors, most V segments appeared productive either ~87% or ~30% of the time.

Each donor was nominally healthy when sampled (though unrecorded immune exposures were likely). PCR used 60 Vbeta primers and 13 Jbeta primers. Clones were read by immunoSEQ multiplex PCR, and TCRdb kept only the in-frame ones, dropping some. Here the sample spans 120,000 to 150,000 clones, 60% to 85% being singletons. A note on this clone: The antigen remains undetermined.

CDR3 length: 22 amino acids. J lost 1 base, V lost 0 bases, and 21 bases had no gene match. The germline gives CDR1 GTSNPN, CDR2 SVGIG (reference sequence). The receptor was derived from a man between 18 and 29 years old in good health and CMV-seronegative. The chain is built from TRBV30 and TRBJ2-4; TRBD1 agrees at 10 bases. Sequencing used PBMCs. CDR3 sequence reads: CAWSVLTSRDRGEGTAKNIQYF. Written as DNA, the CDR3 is TGTGCCTGGAGTGTACTGACTTCAAGGGACAGGGGTGAAGGAACGGCCAAAAACATTCAGTACTTC.